The rows below give T cell receptor beta chains drawn from one sample of a study of naive and memory T cell subsets. TCRdb reanalysed the UMI-ligation and nested PCR reads using MiXCR and keeps one entry per CDR3 protein. The sample lists around 160,000 distinct CDR3 sequences, about a sixth occurring once. The sample comprised naive CD4+ T cells from blood. All receptors derive from a human donor in good health. Each CDR3 is given with its conserved first and last residue. Each record gives: V gene, clone size, J gene, D gene, CDR3 DNA, CDR3 protein. D genes are given only for firm matches. Clone size, where shown, is once, few, many, or a class for clones that have expanded.

v_call: TRBV5-4
clone_size: many
j_call: TRBJ2-7
d_call: TRBD2
cdr3_nt: TGTGCCAGCCCGAGAGGGACTAGCGACTACGAGCAGTACTTC
cdr3_aa: CASPRGTSDYEQYF

v_call: TRBV15
clone_size: NA
j_call: TRBJ2-5
d_call: NA
cdr3_nt: TGTGCCACCAGCAGAGAGCAGGTCGAGACCCAGTACTTC
cdr3_aa: CATSREQVETQYF

v_call: TRBV7-2
clone_size: few
j_call: TRBJ2-3
d_call: NA
cdr3_nt: TGTGCCAGCAGCCCACAGGGTGAGATCAGCACAGATACGCAGTATTTT
cdr3_aa: CASSPQGEISTDTQYF

v_call: TRBV7-2
clone_size: few
j_call: TRBJ1-1
d_call: NA
cdr3_nt: TGTGCCAGCAGCTTAGTAGGGGTTGACACTGAAGCTTTCTTT
cdr3_aa: CASSLVGVDTEAFF

v_call: TRBV12-3/TRBV12-4
clone_size: NA
j_call: TRBJ2-1
d_call: TRBD2
cdr3_nt: TGTGCCAGCAGGCACATAGGACTAGCGGGAGGTCCCAGCTCCTACAATGAGCAGTTCTTC
cdr3_aa: CASRHIGLAGGPSSYNEQFF

v_call: TRBV28
clone_size: few
j_call: TRBJ1-6
d_call: TRBD1
cdr3_nt: TGTGCCAGCAGTTTCCGACAGGGGCGTATCCGTGATTCACCCCTCCACTTT
cdr3_aa: CASSFRQGRIRDSPLHF

v_call: TRBV6-6
clone_size: few
j_call: TRBJ1-1
d_call: NA
cdr3_nt: TGTGCCAGCACTTCCTCTGGAGGTGAAGCTTTCTTT
cdr3_aa: CASTSSGGEAFF

v_call: TRBV28
clone_size: NA
j_call: TRBJ2-1
d_call: TRBD1
cdr3_nt: TGTGCCAGCAGTTACAGGGGGCTTGGGCAGTTCTTC
cdr3_aa: CASSYRGLGQFF

v_call: TRBV6-5
clone_size: few
j_call: TRBJ2-7
d_call: NA
cdr3_nt: TGTGCCAGCAGTCCCGGGGGACGAGTGGGCGAGCAGTACTTC
cdr3_aa: CASSPGGRVGEQYF

v_call: TRBV28
clone_size: NA
j_call: TRBJ2-4
d_call: TRBD1
cdr3_nt: TGTGCCAGCAGGAGTCCGGGACAGGAAAACATTCAGTACTTC
cdr3_aa: CASRSPGQENIQYF

v_call: TRBV29-1
clone_size: NA
j_call: TRBJ2-2
d_call: TRBD1
cdr3_nt: TGCAGCGTTGAGGGGGTAACCGGGACAGGGGGCCACGGGGAGCTGTTTTTT
cdr3_aa: CSVEGVTGTGGHGELFF

v_call: TRBV30
clone_size: NA
j_call: TRBJ1-4
d_call: TRBD1
cdr3_nt: TGTGCCTGGGAGCCGGGACAGATTAATGAAAAACTGTTTTTT
cdr3_aa: CAWEPGQINEKLFF

v_call: TRBV5-1
clone_size: few
j_call: TRBJ2-1
d_call: TRBD1
cdr3_nt: TGCGCCAGCAGCGGGGACAGGGGGATCTACAATGAGCAGTTCTTC
cdr3_aa: CASSGDRGIYNEQFF

v_call: TRBV28
clone_size: NA
j_call: TRBJ2-4
d_call: NA
cdr3_nt: TGTGCCAGCAGCCTAGGGGGCGGGAGGAGCATTCAGTACTTC
cdr3_aa: CASSLGGGRSIQYF

v_call: TRBV7-2
clone_size: NA
j_call: TRBJ2-2
d_call: NA
cdr3_nt: TGTGCCAGCAGCTTAGTGGGACGGAACACCGGGGAGCTGTTTTTT
cdr3_aa: CASSLVGRNTGELFF

v_call: TRBV27
clone_size: NA
j_call: TRBJ2-5
d_call: NA
cdr3_nt: TGTGCCAGCAGGTTTACAGGGGGGGGGACCCAGTACTTC
cdr3_aa: CASRFTGGGTQYF

v_call: TRBV4-3
clone_size: NA
j_call: TRBJ2-7
d_call: NA
cdr3_nt: TGCGCCAGCAGCCAAGAGAGGCGGTTGCTCTACGAGCAGTACTTC
cdr3_aa: CASSQERRLLYEQYF

v_call: TRBV12-3/TRBV12-4
clone_size: few
j_call: TRBJ1-1
d_call: NA
cdr3_nt: TGTGCCAGCAGTCTCCAGGGATCAGCCACCGCTGAAGCTTTCTTT
cdr3_aa: CASSLQGSATAEAFF

v_call: TRBV7-6
clone_size: NA
j_call: TRBJ1-2
d_call: NA
cdr3_nt: TGTGCCAGCAGCGACACAGGGATACTTGGCTACACCTTC
cdr3_aa: CASSDTGILGYTF

v_call: TRBV7-2
clone_size: NA
j_call: TRBJ1-3
d_call: TRBD1
cdr3_nt: TGTGCCAGCAGCTTCCCCCGCTTAGGACAGCCAGGACAGGCTTACTCTGGAAACACCATATATTTT
cdr3_aa: CASSFPRLGQPGQAYSGNTIYF

v_call: TRBV7-6
clone_size: NA
j_call: TRBJ2-5
d_call: NA
cdr3_nt: TGTGCCAGCAGCTTAGTTGGCGGGTCCCAAGAGACCCAGTACTTC
cdr3_aa: CASSLVGGSQETQYF

v_call: TRBV19
clone_size: few
j_call: TRBJ2-6
d_call: TRBD1
cdr3_nt: TGTGCCAGTAGTAGACCGGGACAGTCAAGCTCTGGGGCCAACGTCCTGACTTTC
cdr3_aa: CASSRPGQSSSGANVLTF

v_call: TRBV30
clone_size: few
j_call: TRBJ2-3
d_call: NA
cdr3_nt: TGTGCCTGGAGAACAGTAACTAGCACAGATACGCAGTATTTT
cdr3_aa: CAWRTVTSTDTQYF

v_call: TRBV11-2
clone_size: few
j_call: TRBJ2-1
d_call: TRBD2
cdr3_nt: TGTGCCAGCAGCCTAAGCGGGAGGGCCCGGCATGAGCAGTTCTTC
cdr3_aa: CASSLSGRARHEQFF

v_call: TRBV29-1
clone_size: many
j_call: TRBJ1-1
d_call: NA
cdr3_nt: TGCAGCGTTGGGACGGTGAACACTGAAGCTTTCTTT
cdr3_aa: CSVGTVNTEAFF

v_call: TRBV6-2/TRBV6-3
clone_size: NA
j_call: TRBJ2-7
d_call: NA
cdr3_nt: TGTGCCAGCTACCCCGGGACCCGAATGACCTACGAGCAGTACTTC
cdr3_aa: CASYPGTRMTYEQYF

v_call: TRBV7-9
clone_size: NA
j_call: TRBJ2-3
d_call: NA
cdr3_nt: TGTGCCAGCAGCTTAGCGCGAAGAATCACAGATACGCAGTATTTT
cdr3_aa: CASSLARRITDTQYF

v_call: TRBV3-1
clone_size: NA
j_call: TRBJ2-2
d_call: NA
cdr3_nt: TGTGCCAGCATTCTTAGTGGCACCGGGGAGCTGTTTTTT
cdr3_aa: CASILSGTGELFF

v_call: TRBV28
clone_size: NA
j_call: TRBJ2-5
d_call: NA
cdr3_nt: TGTGCCAGCAGTATGACAGCTATCCAAGAGACCCAGTACTTC
cdr3_aa: CASSMTAIQETQYF

v_call: TRBV2
clone_size: NA
j_call: TRBJ1-2
d_call: NA
cdr3_nt: TGTGCCAGCAGCCGGGGGGAGTATCGAGACGGCTACACCTTC
cdr3_aa: CASSRGEYRDGYTF

v_call: TRBV29-1
clone_size: many
j_call: TRBJ2-3
d_call: NA
cdr3_nt: TGCAGCGGGGATGGGCCCCCCACAGATACGCAGTATTTT
cdr3_aa: CSGDGPPTDTQYF

v_call: TRBV3-1
clone_size: NA
j_call: TRBJ2-1
d_call: NA
cdr3_nt: TGTGCCAGCAGCCAATCTTTAACTGAGCAGTTCTTC
cdr3_aa: CASSQSLTEQFF

v_call: TRBV7-9
clone_size: NA
j_call: TRBJ2-4
d_call: NA
cdr3_nt: TGTGCCAGCAGCTTAGCGTCCCTAGCCAAAAACATTCAGTACTTC
cdr3_aa: CASSLASLAKNIQYF

v_call: TRBV12-3/TRBV12-4
clone_size: NA
j_call: TRBJ2-7
d_call: TRBD2
cdr3_nt: TGTGCCAGCAGTACCCCAGGGGAGCGGGAGGCGTACGAGCAGTACTTC
cdr3_aa: CASSTPGEREAYEQYF

v_call: TRBV14
clone_size: NA
j_call: TRBJ2-2
d_call: NA
cdr3_nt: TGTGCCAGCAGCCCCCCTCTGGGGAGAACCGGGGAGCTGTTTTTT
cdr3_aa: CASSPPLGRTGELFF

v_call: TRBV7-2
clone_size: NA
j_call: TRBJ2-2
d_call: TRBD2
cdr3_nt: TGTGCCAGCAGTGGGACTAGCGGCTTGGGGCTGTTTTTT
cdr3_aa: CASSGTSGLGLFF

v_call: TRBV5-1
clone_size: NA
j_call: TRBJ1-1
d_call: NA
cdr3_nt: TGCGCCAGCAGCTTTACAGGGCGAGGCGCGACTGAAGCTTTCTTT
cdr3_aa: CASSFTGRGATEAFF

v_call: TRBV12-3/TRBV12-4
clone_size: few
j_call: TRBJ1-2
d_call: NA
cdr3_nt: TGTGCCAGCACCCCGAGGTGGACAGCAAATCCTAACTATGGCTACACCTTC
cdr3_aa: CASTPRWTANPNYGYTF

v_call: TRBV12-3/TRBV12-4
clone_size: once
j_call: TRBJ2-7
d_call: NA
cdr3_nt: TGTGCCAGCAGTCTGGGACTCGGGCAGTACTTC
cdr3_aa: CASSLGLGQYF

v_call: TRBV5-6
clone_size: few
j_call: TRBJ1-2
d_call: NA
cdr3_nt: TGTGCCAGCAGCTTGAGGGCATTCGACTATGGCTACACCTTC
cdr3_aa: CASSLRAFDYGYTF

v_call: TRBV20-1
clone_size: NA
j_call: TRBJ2-1
d_call: TRBD2
cdr3_nt: TGCAGTGCTAGCCTAGCGGGAGGGAGAGGCCCCTCCTACAATGAGCAGTTCTTC
cdr3_aa: CSASLAGGRGPSYNEQFF

v_call: TRBV20-1
clone_size: few
j_call: TRBJ2-5
d_call: TRBD2
cdr3_nt: TGCAGTGCTGATGGACTAGCGGGGTCGGAGACCCAGTACTTC
cdr3_aa: CSADGLAGSETQYF

v_call: TRBV7-2
clone_size: NA
j_call: TRBJ2-2
d_call: NA
cdr3_nt: TGTGCCAGCAGCTCAACCTACAGCGGGGAGCTGTTTTTT
cdr3_aa: CASSSTYSGELFF

v_call: TRBV4-3
clone_size: few
j_call: TRBJ2-1
d_call: NA
cdr3_nt: TGCGCCAGCAGCCAAGGACAGACCCTCTCCTACAATGAGCAGTTCTTC
cdr3_aa: CASSQGQTLSYNEQFF

v_call: TRBV4-1
clone_size: NA
j_call: TRBJ1-5
d_call: NA
cdr3_nt: TGCGCCAGCAGCCAACACAGGGAGATGGATAGCAATCAGCCCCAGCATTTT
cdr3_aa: CASSQHREMDSNQPQHF

v_call: TRBV12-3/TRBV12-4
clone_size: NA
j_call: TRBJ2-3
d_call: TRBD1
cdr3_nt: TGTGCCAGCAGCAAAACCGGGACAGAGGGCACAGATACGCAGTATTTT
cdr3_aa: CASSKTGTEGTDTQYF

v_call: TRBV7-9
clone_size: few
j_call: TRBJ2-3
d_call: TRBD1
cdr3_nt: TGTGCCAGCAGCTCCCTCGGACAGGCCTATACGCAGTATTTT
cdr3_aa: CASSSLGQAYTQYF